What follows is one T cell receptor beta chain and its context. Its matching antigen is unknown. Data came from immunoSEQ multiplex PCR; TCRdb stores just in-frame clones and leaves some out. The sample has 150,000 to 200,000 clones, approximately 91% seen once; the top ten hold 0.75% to 1%. The data derive from a study of T cell responses to AZD1222 COVID-19 vaccine. The wider study: Samples with a second dose at about 4 or about 12 weeks were pooled together. Regarding the study as a whole: Repertoires were sampled only after the peak T cell response. Spike-specific TCR repertoires showed rising breadth and depth after two AZD1222 doses. Donors skewed white British and female; clonal diversity was possibly underestimated.

The germline gives CDR1 MGHRA, CDR2 YSYEKL. This CDR3 spans 17 amino acids. Between the trimmed V and J ends, which lost 0 bases and 7 bases, there was a span of 18 bases. The TCR sequence derives from an adult in good health. The V call is TRBV4-1, the J call TRBJ1-4; D possibly corresponds to TRBD1 (5 bases). The specimen was peripheral blood, collected on day 0 of AZD1222 vaccination. This chain's CDR3 is CASSQDRGGGYGEKLFF. The DNA for the CDR3 is TGCGCCAGCAGCCAAGATCGGGGCGGGGGGTATGGTGAAAAACTGTTTTTT.